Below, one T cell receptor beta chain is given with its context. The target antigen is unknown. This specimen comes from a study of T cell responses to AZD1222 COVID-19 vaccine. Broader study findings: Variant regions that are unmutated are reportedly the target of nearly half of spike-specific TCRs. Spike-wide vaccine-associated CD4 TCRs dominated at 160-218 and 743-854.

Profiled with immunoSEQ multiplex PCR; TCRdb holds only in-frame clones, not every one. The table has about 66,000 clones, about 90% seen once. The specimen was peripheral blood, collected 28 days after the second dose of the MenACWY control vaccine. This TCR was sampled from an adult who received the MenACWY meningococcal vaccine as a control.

CDR3 residues: CASSLAVAGQAPTDTQYF. CDR3 in DNA: TGTGCCAGCAGCTTAGCAGTTGCGGGACAGGCCCCCACAGATACGCAGTATTTT. The chain recombines TRBV7-6 with TRBJ2-3; 8 nucleotides agree with TRBD1. Per the germline V gene, CDR1 is SGHVS and CDR2 is FNYEAQ. J gave up 2 bases and V 0 bases, and 10 bases lay outside the gene matches. The CDR3 is made up of 18 amino acids.